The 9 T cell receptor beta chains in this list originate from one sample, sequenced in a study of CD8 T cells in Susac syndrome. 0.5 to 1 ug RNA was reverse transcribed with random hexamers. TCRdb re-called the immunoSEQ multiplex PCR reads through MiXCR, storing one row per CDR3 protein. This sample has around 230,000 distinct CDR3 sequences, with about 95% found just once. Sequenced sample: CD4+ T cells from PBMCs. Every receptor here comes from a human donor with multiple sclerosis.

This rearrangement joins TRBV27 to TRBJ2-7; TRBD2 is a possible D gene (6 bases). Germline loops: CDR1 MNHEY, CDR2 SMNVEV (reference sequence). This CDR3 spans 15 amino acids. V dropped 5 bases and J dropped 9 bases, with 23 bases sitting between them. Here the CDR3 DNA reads TGTGCCAGCAGTCCCCGGGACCGGGGGACCGCAGGGCAGTACTTC. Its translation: CASSPRDRGTAGQYF.

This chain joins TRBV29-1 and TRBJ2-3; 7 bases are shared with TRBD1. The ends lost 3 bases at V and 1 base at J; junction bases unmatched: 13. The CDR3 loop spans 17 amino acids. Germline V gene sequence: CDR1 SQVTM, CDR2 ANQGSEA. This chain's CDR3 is CSVEITGARTRTDTQYF. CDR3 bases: TGCAGCGTTGAGATTACAGGGGCGCGAACACGCACAGATACGCAGTATTTT.

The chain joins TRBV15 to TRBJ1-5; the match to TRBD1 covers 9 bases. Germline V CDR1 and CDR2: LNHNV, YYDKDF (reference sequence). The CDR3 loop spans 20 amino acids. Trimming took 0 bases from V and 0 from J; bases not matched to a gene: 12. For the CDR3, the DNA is TGTGCCACCAGCAGAGATTTTCAGAACAGGGGGCCCTATAGCAATCAGCCCCAGCATTTT. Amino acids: CATSRDFQNRGPYSNQPQHF.

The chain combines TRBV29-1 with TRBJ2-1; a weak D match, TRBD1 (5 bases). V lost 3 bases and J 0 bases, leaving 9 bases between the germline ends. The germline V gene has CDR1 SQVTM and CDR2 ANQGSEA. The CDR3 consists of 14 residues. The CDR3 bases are TGCAGCGTTGATTGGGGCTACTCCTACAATGAGCAGTTCTTC. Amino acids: CSVDWGYSYNEQFF.

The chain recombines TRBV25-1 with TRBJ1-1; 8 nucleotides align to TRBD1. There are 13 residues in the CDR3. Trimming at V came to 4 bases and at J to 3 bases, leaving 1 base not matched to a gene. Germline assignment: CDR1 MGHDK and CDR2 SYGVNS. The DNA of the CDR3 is TGTGCCAGCAGTGGACAGGGGCACACTGAAGCTTTCTTT. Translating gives CASSGQGHTEAFF.

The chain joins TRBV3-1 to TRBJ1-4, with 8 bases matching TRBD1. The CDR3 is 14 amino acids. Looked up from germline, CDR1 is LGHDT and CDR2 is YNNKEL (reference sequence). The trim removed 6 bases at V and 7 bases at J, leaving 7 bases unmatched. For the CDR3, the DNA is TGTGCCAGCAGACAACAGGGGGGAGGTGAAAAACTGTTTTTT. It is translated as CASRQQGGGEKLFF.

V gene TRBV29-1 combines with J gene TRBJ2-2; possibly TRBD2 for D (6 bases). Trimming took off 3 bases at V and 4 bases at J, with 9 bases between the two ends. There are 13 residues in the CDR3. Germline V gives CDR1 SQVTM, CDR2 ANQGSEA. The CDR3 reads CSVDSGSTGELFF. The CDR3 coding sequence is TGCAGCGTTGATAGCGGATCCACCGGGGAGCTGTTTTTT.

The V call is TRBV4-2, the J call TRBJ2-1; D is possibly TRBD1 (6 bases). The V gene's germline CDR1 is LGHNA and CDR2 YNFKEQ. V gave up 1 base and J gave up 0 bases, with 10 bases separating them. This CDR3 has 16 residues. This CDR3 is CASSQVGQSSYNEQFF. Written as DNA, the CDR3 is TGTGCCAGCAGCCAAGTCGGACAGAGCTCCTACAATGAGCAGTTCTTC.

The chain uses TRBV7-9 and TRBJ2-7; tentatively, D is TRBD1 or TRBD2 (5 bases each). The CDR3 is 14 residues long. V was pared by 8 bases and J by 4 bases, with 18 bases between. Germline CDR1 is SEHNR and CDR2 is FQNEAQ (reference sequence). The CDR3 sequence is CASGGRAGSYEQYF. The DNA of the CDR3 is TGTGCCAGCGGGGGTCGGGCAGGGAGTTACGAGCAGTACTTC.